Below, 15 T cell receptor beta chains from the same sample are listed, as sequenced in a study of T cell responses to AZD1222 COVID-19 vaccine. Assay used: immunoSEQ multiplex PCR; TCRdb lists only in-frame clones, some missing. The profile shows approximately 100,000 clones, around 91% of them singletons. The sequences come from peripheral blood, collected on day 0 of AZD1222 vaccination. These receptors were taken from an adult in good health.

V gene TRBV7-9 combines with J gene TRBJ1-4, with D hard to call. In germline, CDR1 is SEHNR, CDR2 FQNEAQ (reference sequence). V was shortened by 3 bases and J by 10 bases, with 9 bases between the two germline ends. The CDR3 spans 12 residues. Here the CDR3 reads CASSFSSGKLFF. DNA of the CDR3: TGTGCCAGCAGCTTTTCCAGCGGAAAACTGTTTTTT. Variable domain in full (rest from reference TRBV7-9 and TRBJ1-4): DTGVSQNPRHKITKRGQNVTFRCDPISEHNRLYWYRQTLGQGPEFLTYFQNEAQLEKSRLLSDRFSAERPKGSFSTLEIQRTEQGDSAMYLCASSFSSGKLFFGSGTQLSVL.

The V and J genes are TRBV11-3 and TRBJ2-1, with 7 nucleotides matching TRBD2. Looked up from germline, CDR1 is SGHNT and CDR2 is YENEEA. This CDR3 region has 14 residues. V dropped 1 base and J dropped 4; count of bases not matched to a gene: 1. For the CDR3, the DNA is TGTGCCAGCAGCTTAGGGGGAGGGTACAATGAGCAGTTCTTC. Protein: CASSLGGGYNEQFF.

The count of this clone is one. The DNA of the CDR3 is TGTGCCAGCACTTCCTTTCGGGTTACAGATACGCAGTATTTT. Translated, it gives CASTSFRVTDTQYF. The chain joins TRBV28 to TRBJ2-3, with D hard to call. In germline, CDR1 is MDHEN, CDR2 SYDVKM. The V end was cut by 7 bases, the J end by 3 bases, with 14 bases between. The CDR3 runs 14 residues.

The table lists this clone with a count of one. The gene calls are TRBV19 and TRBJ2-3, with D tentatively TRBD1 (5 bases). V lost 3 bases and J lost 4, with 11 bases in between. The CDR3 is 14 residues long. The germline V gene encodes CDR1 LNHDA and CDR2 SQIVND (reference sequence). CDR3 DNA: TGTGCCAGTAGTATGGAAGGGGTTGCAGATACGCAGTATTTT. Translated: CASSMEGVADTQYF.

The rearrangement uses TRBV9 and TRBJ1-2, with D hard to call. V lost 4 bases to trimming and J lost 7 bases, with 20 bases between them. This CDR3 contains 15 residues. The V gene's germline CDR1 is SGDLS and CDR2 YYNGEE. The CDR3 DNA reads TGTGCCAGCAGCCGTAGTGAGGGATCAGACCGTGGCTACACCTTC. Translation: CASSRSEGSDRGYTF. Full variable domain (outside the CDR3, taken from reference TRBV9 and TRBJ1-2): DSGVTQTPKHLITATGQRVTLRCSPRSGDLSVYWYQQSLDQGLQFLIQYYNGEERAKGNILERFSAQQFPDLHSELNLSSLELGDSALYFCASSRSEGSDRGYTFGSGTRLTVV.

The rearrangement joins TRBV6-5 to TRBJ2-1; 7 positions match TRBD1. V shed 0 bases and J 7 bases; nucleotides not matched to a gene: 9. This CDR3 has 16 amino acids. In germline, CDR1 is MNHEY, CDR2 SVGAGI. CDR3 loop: CASSYSSGRQGNEQFF. The CDR3 DNA reads as TGTGCCAGCAGTTACTCGAGCGGACGACAGGGAAATGAGCAGTTCTTC.

This chain connects TRBV18 to TRBJ1-1; D perhaps matches TRBD1 (5 bases). The CDR3 is 16 amino acids. Trimming took 4 bases from V and 0 from J, leaving 15 bases between them. Germline V gives CDR1 KGHSH, CDR2 LQKENI. The CDR3 region is CASSLGTPSVNTEAFF. CDR3 bases: TGTGCCAGCTCACTCGGGACTCCCAGTGTGAACACTGAAGCTTTCTTT.

This clone was counted a single time. V usage is TRBV7-2 and J usage is TRBJ2-7; possibly TRBD1 for D (6 bases). With 3 bases removed from V and 1 base from J, the gap between germline ends came to 10 bases. CDR3 length equals 14 residues. Germline values: CDR1 SGHTA, CDR2 FQGNSA. Written as DNA, the CDR3 is TGTGCCAGCAGCTTCCAGGGGATATCCTACGAGCAGTACTTC. Translating it yields CASSFQGISYEQYF.

The CDR3 DNA reads TGTGCCAGCAGCCCAGGGGGTTTTAATGAAAAACTGTTTTTT. It yields the protein CASSPGGFNEKLFF. The gene calls are TRBV7-2 and TRBJ1-4; 7 bases align to TRBD1. From germline, CDR1 is SGHTA and CDR2 FQGNSA. After removal of 5 bases from V and 4 bases from J, the junction contained 4 bases not matched to a gene. The CDR3 runs 14 residues. The full variable domain, in which reference TRBV7-2 and TRBJ1-4 provide the parts outside the CDR3, is GAGVSQSPSNKVTEKGKDVELRCDPISGHTALYWYRQSLGQGLEFLIYFQGNSAPDKSGLPSDRFSAERTGGSVSTLTIQRTQQEDSAVYLCASSPGGFNEKLFFGSGTQLSVL.

The chain carries TRBV7-6 and TRBJ2-7, with 7 bases aligning to TRBD1. The CDR3 contains 16 residues. In germline, CDR1 is SGHVS, CDR2 FNYEAQ. Losses at the gene ends were 5 bases for V and 6 bases for J; bases not matched to a gene: 16. DNA for the CDR3: TGTGCCAGCAGCCTCCACTCGCCGGGACAGTCTTCCGAGCAGTACTTC. Its protein is CASSLHSPGQSSEQYF.

This clone is a singleton in its sample. The chain is built from TRBV2 and TRBJ2-7; no definite D call. CDR1 is SNHLY and CDR2 is FYNNEI in the germline V gene. Deletions cut 5 bases from V and 4 bases from J, with 12 bases between. This CDR3 is built from 13 residues. This CDR3 reads CASSRPPSYEQYF. The CDR3 bases are TGTGCCAGCAGTCGACCCCCTTCTTACGAGCAGTACTTC. Full variable domain (missing parts from reference TRBV2 and TRBJ2-7): EPEVTQTPSHQVTQMGQEVILRCVPISNHLYFYWYRQILGQKVEFLVSFYNNEISEKSEIFDDQFSVERPDGSNFTLKIRSTKLEDSAMYFCASSRPPSYEQYFGPGTRLTVT.

The V gene is TRBV7-9, the J gene TRBJ2-5; D possibly corresponds to TRBD2 (6 bases). Germline V gives CDR1 SEHNR, CDR2 FQNEAQ (reference sequence). This CDR3 region has 14 residues. Trimming shortened V by 5 bases and J by 5 bases, and 15 bases separated the two germline ends. DNA for the CDR3: TGTGCCAGCAGCGGGGGGACCGTTTTGGAGACCCAGTACTTC. Protein sequence: CASSGGTVLETQYF. Full variable domain (remainder filled in from reference TRBV7-9 and TRBJ2-5): DTGVSQNPRHKITKRGQNVTFRCDPISEHNRLYWYRQTLGQGPEFLTYFQNEAQLEKSRLLSDRFSAERPKGSFSTLEIQRTEQGDSAMYLCASSGGTVLETQYFGPGTRLLVL.

This chain connects TRBV6-4 to TRBJ2-7, with TRBD2 matching over 7 bases. The CDR3 runs 19 residues. V lost 2 bases to trimming and J lost 4 bases; unmatched junction nucleotides: 20. Germline assignment: CDR1 MRHNA and CDR2 SNTAGT. The CDR3 region has the DNA TGTGCCAGCAGTGACCACCACACGCACCCGGCGGGGGAAGGGTACGAGCAGTACTTC. Translated: CASSDHHTHPAGEGYEQYF.

The chain recombines TRBV7-9 with TRBJ2-7; weak D call: TRBD2 (6 bases). Germline assignment: CDR1 SEHNR and CDR2 FQNEAQ (reference sequence). The CDR3 totals 16 residues. V dropped 7 bases and J dropped 7 bases, with 26 bases sitting between them. The CDR3 region is CASTTLGRDSLGEQYF. The CDR3 DNA sequence: TGTGCCAGCACCACCCTTGGACGGGACTCCCTGGGAGAGCAGTACTTC. The complete variable domain, with remaining parts taken from reference TRBV7-9 and TRBJ2-7, reads DTGVSQNPRHKITKRGQNVTFRCDPISEHNRLYWYRQTLGQGPEFLTYFQNEAQLEKSRLLSDRFSAERPKGSFSTLEIQRTEQGDSAMYLCASTTLGRDSLGEQYFGPGTRLTVT.

The V and J genes are TRBV27 and TRBJ2-7, with 7 bases identical to TRBD1. The V gene end was trimmed by 2 bases and the J gene end by 6 bases; junction bases not matched to a gene: 4. This CDR3 is built from 13 residues. The V gene's germline CDR1 is MNHEY and CDR2 SMNVEV (reference sequence). The CDR3 DNA reads TGTGCCAGCAGTTTAGCGTCAGGGGGCGAGCAGTACTTC. Encoded protein: CASSLASGGEQYF.